These T cell receptor beta chains were read from a single sample in a study of cytomegalovirus exposure and HLA in healthy donors. Generated by immunoSEQ multiplex PCR, the TCRdb table keeps only in-frame clones and is missing some. The sample contains 200,000 to 250,000 clones, approximately 81% of which appear only once. The sample taken for sequencing was PBMCs. The receptors shown here come from a man aged 25-40 years in good health and CMV-seronegative. The CDR3 runs from the conserved cysteine through the conserved F or W. Each record gives: V gene, J gene, D gene, clone size, CDR3 DNA, CDR3 protein. D genes are given only for firm matches. Size tells how often a clone was seen (once, few, many) or the class of an expanded clone, and some rows leave it out.

V gene: TRBV27; J gene: TRBJ2-7; D gene: TRBD2; clone size: .; CDR3 DNA: TGTGCCAGCAGAAGGACTAGCGGGGCAAGGGAGCAGTACTTC; CDR3 protein: CASRRTSGAREQYF
V gene: TRBV28; J gene: TRBJ2-5; D gene: .; clone size: .; CDR3 DNA: TGTGCCAGCAGTTTTTTACCCAATCTTCGGAGGGAGACCCAGTACTTC; CDR3 protein: CASSFLPNLRRETQYF
V gene: TRBV28; J gene: TRBJ1-6; D gene: TRBD1; clone size: .; CDR3 DNA: TGTGCCAGCAGTTTATGCCCGGACAGGCTATTTTATAATTCACCCCTCCACTTT; CDR3 protein: CASSLCPDRLFYNSPLHF
V gene: TRBV2; J gene: TRBJ1-6; D gene: TRBD1; clone size: .; CDR3 DNA: TGTGCCAGCAGTGGGAGACAGGGAGGATTCTATAATTCACCCCTCCACTTT; CDR3 protein: CASSGRQGGFYNSPLHF
V gene: TRBV7-8; J gene: TRBJ1-5; D gene: .; clone size: .; CDR3 DNA: TGTGCCAGCAGCTCCGGACAGTTCTATAGCAATCAGCCCCAGCATTTT; CDR3 protein: CASSSGQFYSNQPQHF
V gene: TRBV5-1; J gene: TRBJ2-7; D gene: .; clone size: .; CDR3 DNA: TGCGCCAGCAGCTTGTTGGAGGGGGCGCGTCCCTACGAGCAGTACTTC; CDR3 protein: CASSLLEGARPYEQYF
V gene: TRBV19; J gene: TRBJ1-6; D gene: .; clone size: .; CDR3 DNA: TGTGCCAGCAAACAGAGTCTTAATTCACCCCTCCACTTT; CDR3 protein: CASKQSLNSPLHF
V gene: TRBV4-2; J gene: TRBJ1-2; D gene: .; clone size: .; CDR3 DNA: TGTGCCAGCAGCCAAGAATCGTCAAGGGGAAATATGAACTATGGCTACACCTTC; CDR3 protein: CASSQESSRGNMNYGYTF
V gene: TRBV20-1; J gene: TRBJ2-7; D gene: .; clone size: .; CDR3 DNA: TGCAGTGCTGGACATTCCTACGAGCAGTACTTC; CDR3 protein: CSAGHSYEQYF
V gene: TRBV11-3; J gene: TRBJ2-2; D gene: .; clone size: .; CDR3 DNA: TGTGCCAGCAGCTTCGGCCAGGGTTTTTCCGGGGAGCTGTTTTTT; CDR3 protein: CASSFGQGFSGELFF
V gene: TRBV4-2; J gene: TRBJ2-3; D gene: TRBD2; clone size: .; CDR3 DNA: TGTGCCAGCAGCCCCCAAGGGGGGACTAGCGGGTCAGATACGCAGTATTTT; CDR3 protein: CASSPQGGTSGSDTQYF
V gene: TRBV5-1; J gene: TRBJ1-2; D gene: TRBD1; clone size: few; CDR3 DNA: TGCGCCAGCAGCTTGGACAGGGGGCCTGGCTACACCTTC; CDR3 protein: CASSLDRGPGYTF
V gene: TRBV7-9; J gene: TRBJ1-1; D gene: TRBD1; clone size: .; CDR3 DNA: TGTGCCAGCAGCTTAGGAAAAGACAGGGTACGATCCCGGAACACTGAAGCTTTCTTT; CDR3 protein: CASSLGKDRVRSRNTEAFF
V gene: TRBV27; J gene: TRBJ2-5; D gene: .; clone size: few; CDR3 DNA: TGTGCCAGCTGGGGCCCTCAAGAGACCCAGTACTTC; CDR3 protein: CASWGPQETQYF
V gene: TRBV19; J gene: TRBJ1-5; D gene: TRBD1; clone size: once; CDR3 DNA: TGTGCCAGTAGTGCAACAGGGGGAAATCAGCCCCAGCATTTT; CDR3 protein: CASSATGGNQPQHF
V gene: TRBV5-1; J gene: TRBJ1-1; D gene: TRBD1; clone size: .; CDR3 DNA: TGCGCCAGCACCGAAGGGACAGCGAACACTGAAGCTTTCTTT; CDR3 protein: CASTEGTANTEAFF
V gene: TRBV5-1; J gene: TRBJ2-5; D gene: TRBD2; clone size: .; CDR3 DNA: TGCGCCAGCAGCTTGGAACTTCGGCGCGTCGGGGGGGTCTATGAGGGCCTTAAAGAGACCCAGTACTTC; CDR3 protein: CASSLELRRVGGVYEGLKETQYF
V gene: TRBV19; J gene: TRBJ2-1; D gene: TRBD2; clone size: .; CDR3 DNA: TGTGCCAGTAGTATAGATTGGACTAGCGGGGGGCTTAGTGAGCAGTTCTTC; CDR3 protein: CASSIDWTSGGLSEQFF
V gene: TRBV5-1; J gene: TRBJ2-7; D gene: .; clone size: .; CDR3 DNA: TGCGCCAGCAGGCATTCCTTTTCCGAGATGATCTACGAGCAGTACTTC; CDR3 protein: CASRHSFSEMIYEQYF
V gene: TRBV11-2; J gene: TRBJ2-2; D gene: .; clone size: .; CDR3 DNA: TGTGCCAGCAGCTTAGTAGCGAACACCGGGGAGCTGTTTTTT; CDR3 protein: CASSLVANTGELFF
V gene: TRBV6-4; J gene: TRBJ2-1; D gene: .; clone size: .; CDR3 DNA: TGTGCCAGCAGTGTAAGAGCGATTAGCTCCTACAATGAGCAGTTCTTC; CDR3 protein: CASSVRAISSYNEQFF
V gene: TRBV21-1; J gene: TRBJ1-5; D gene: .; clone size: .; CDR3 DNA: TGTGCCAGCAGCAAAGAGGGGGGGGTAAGCAATCAGCCCCAGCATTTT; CDR3 protein: CASSKEGGVSNQPQHF
V gene: TRBV6-1; J gene: TRBJ1-2; D gene: TRBD1; clone size: few; CDR3 DNA: TGTGCCAGCAGGCCAGGACAGGGTCACATCACCTTC; CDR3 protein: CASRPGQGHITF
V gene: TRBV13; J gene: TRBJ1-1; D gene: .; clone size: .; CDR3 DNA: TGTGCCAGCAGCCCCGACACTCCCGGATACACTGAAGCTTTCTTT; CDR3 protein: CASSPDTPGYTEAFF
V gene: TRBV21-1; J gene: TRBJ1-1; D gene: .; clone size: .; CDR3 DNA: TGTGCCAGCAGGACATACCCCCACCCCGGCACTGAAGCTTTCTTT; CDR3 protein: CASRTYPHPGTEAFF
V gene: TRBV7-2; J gene: TRBJ2-5; D gene: .; clone size: once; CDR3 DNA: TGTGCCAGCAGCTTAGGGGCTACCTGGGAGACCCAGTACTTC; CDR3 protein: CASSLGATWETQYF
V gene: TRBV27; J gene: TRBJ2-2; D gene: .; clone size: .; CDR3 DNA: TGTGCCAGCAGTTCGGGGGTTAACACCGGGGAGCTGTTTTTT; CDR3 protein: CASSSGVNTGELFF
V gene: TRBV18; J gene: TRBJ1-2; D gene: TRBD1; clone size: once; CDR3 DNA: TGTGCCAGCTCACCGGACGTCGGGACAGGGGTTCTCGGTGGCTACACCTTC; CDR3 protein: CASSPDVGTGVLGGYTF
V gene: TRBV18; J gene: TRBJ2-7; D gene: TRBD1; clone size: once; CDR3 DNA: TGTGCCAGCTCACCCCAGGCCACTGGGACAGGGACCAACGAGCAGTACTTC; CDR3 protein: CASSPQATGTGTNEQYF
V gene: TRBV19; J gene: TRBJ2-2; D gene: TRBD1; clone size: once; CDR3 DNA: TGTGCCAGTAGTATAAAGGGGGCTGGGGAGCTGTTTTTT; CDR3 protein: CASSIKGAGELFF
V gene: TRBV7-2; J gene: TRBJ1-1; D gene: TRBD1; clone size: .; CDR3 DNA: TGTGCCAGCAGCCGACGACAGGGGGCCGGGGAGGCTTTCTTT; CDR3 protein: CASSRRQGAGEAFF
V gene: TRBV2; J gene: TRBJ1-4; D gene: .; clone size: .; CDR3 DNA: TGTGCCAGCAGGAGGAACAGGGTTTCCCTTGCAACTAATGAAAAACTGTTTTTT; CDR3 protein: CASRRNRVSLATNEKLFF
V gene: TRBV4-1; J gene: TRBJ2-5; D gene: .; clone size: .; CDR3 DNA: TGCGCCAGCAGCCAAGGATCCGCTAGCAAAAAAGAGACCCAGTACTTC; CDR3 protein: CASSQGSASKKETQYF
V gene: TRBV19; J gene: TRBJ1-1; D gene: .; clone size: .; CDR3 DNA: TGTGCCAGTAGGCCTCAAACAGAGATCATGAACACTGAAGCTTTCTTT; CDR3 protein: CASRPQTEIMNTEAFF
V gene: TRBV11-2; J gene: TRBJ1-2; D gene: .; clone size: .; CDR3 DNA: TGTGCCAGCAGCTCCCTTGGAGGGAGCTATGGCTACACCTTC; CDR3 protein: CASSSLGGSYGYTF
V gene: TRBV7-8; J gene: TRBJ2-5; D gene: .; clone size: .; CDR3 DNA: TGTGCCAGCAGCTTAGATAGTTTAAGTTTGGCCCAGTACTTC; CDR3 protein: CASSLDSLSLAQYF
V gene: TRBV6-5; J gene: TRBJ2-1; D gene: .; clone size: .; CDR3 DNA: TGTGCCAGCAGTTACAACAGATACAATGAGCAGTTCTTC; CDR3 protein: CASSYNRYNEQFF
V gene: TRBV20-1; J gene: TRBJ1-2; D gene: TRBD1; clone size: .; CDR3 DNA: TGCAGTGCACGGACAGGGGATGGCTACACCTTC; CDR3 protein: CSARTGDGYTF
V gene: TRBV18; J gene: TRBJ2-7; D gene: .; clone size: .; CDR3 DNA: TGTGCCAGCTCACAGACAGAATACGAGCAGTACTTC; CDR3 protein: CASSQTEYEQYF
V gene: TRBV13; J gene: TRBJ1-6; D gene: TRBD1; clone size: .; CDR3 DNA: TGTGCCAGCAGCGCCCTCGGACAGGGGGATTCACCCCTCCACTTT; CDR3 protein: CASSALGQGDSPLHF
V gene: TRBV6-1; J gene: TRBJ1-6; D gene: .; clone size: .; CDR3 DNA: TGTGCCAGCAGGACGGGGGTGGGCTATAATTCACCCCTCCACTTT; CDR3 protein: CASRTGVGYNSPLHF
V gene: TRBV27; J gene: TRBJ1-1; D gene: .; clone size: .; CDR3 DNA: TGTGCCAGCAGTCCCCCCGGAGGGGCTGAAGCTTTCTTT; CDR3 protein: CASSPPGGAEAFF
V gene: TRBV2; J gene: TRBJ2-7; D gene: .; clone size: .; CDR3 DNA: TGTGCCAGCAGTGGGAGGGTACCCTACGAGCAGTACTTC; CDR3 protein: CASSGRVPYEQYF
V gene: TRBV13; J gene: TRBJ2-1; D gene: TRBD1; clone size: once; CDR3 DNA: TGTGCCAGCAGCTCGGTCCCCCGGGACAGAGACAATGAGCAGTTCTTC; CDR3 protein: CASSSVPRDRDNEQFF
V gene: TRBV19; J gene: TRBJ2-3; D gene: .; clone size: .; CDR3 DNA: TGTGCCAGTATCGCAGGGGACAAAGGCACAGATACGCAGTATTTT; CDR3 protein: CASIAGDKGTDTQYF
V gene: TRBV7-7; J gene: TRBJ1-2; D gene: TRBD1; clone size: .; CDR3 DNA: TGTGCTAGCAGACGAAGACGGGACAGCTATGGCTACACCTTC; CDR3 protein: CASRRRRDSYGYTF
V gene: TRBV7-9; J gene: TRBJ1-1; D gene: .; clone size: .; CDR3 DNA: TGTGCCAGCAGCTTCAATCTGGGCCTGAACACTGAAGCTTTCTTT; CDR3 protein: CASSFNLGLNTEAFF
V gene: TRBV11-2; J gene: TRBJ1-3; D gene: TRBD1; clone size: once; CDR3 DNA: TGTGCCAGCAGCGTACAGGGGAGCGGAAACACCATATATTTT; CDR3 protein: CASSVQGSGNTIYF
V gene: TRBV12-1; J gene: TRBJ2-3; D gene: .; clone size: .; CDR3 DNA: TGTGCCAGCAGCCCCGAGATCCACACAGATACGCAGTATTTT; CDR3 protein: CASSPEIHTDTQYF